Shown below are 31 T cell receptor beta chains from a single sample sequenced in a study of cytomegalovirus exposure and HLA in healthy donors. This PCR relied on a set of 60 Vbeta primers and 13 Jbeta primers. The table came from immunoSEQ multiplex PCR; TCRdb's copy has only in-frame clones and leaves some out. Among approximately 120,000 clones listed, 81% were seen once. The sequenced sample consisted of PBMCs. The receptors stem from a woman in her 30s in good health and CMV-seronegative.

V usage is TRBV28 and J usage is TRBJ2-5; the D gene is possibly TRBD2 (5 bases). Looked up from germline, CDR1 is MDHEN and CDR2 is SYDVKM. The V and J ends lost 6 bases and 5 bases respectively, with 10 bases between them. The CDR3 length is 12 residues. DNA of the CDR3: TGTGCCAGCAGGACGGAGCGGGAGACCCAGTACTTC. Translation gives CASRTERETQYF.

This chain uses TRBV2 with TRBJ2-7; 7 positions agree with TRBD1. The CDR3 is 13 amino acids. In germline, CDR1 is SNHLY, CDR2 FYNNEI. The J segment lost 4 bases and the V segment lost 6 bases, leaving 6 bases of the junction unmatched. CDR3 amino acids: CASRSDRVYEQYF. CDR3 nucleotide sequence: TGTGCCAGCAGATCAGACAGGGTTTACGAGCAGTACTTC.

V usage is TRBV6-1 and J usage is TRBJ2-1, with 12 positions matching TRBD2. The ends lost 4 bases at V and 4 bases at J; junction bases unmatched: 5. CDR3 length: 16 residues. The V gene's germline CDR1 is MNHNS and CDR2 SASEGT. Written as DNA, the CDR3 is TGTGCCAGCAGTGGGCGGACTAGCGGGGTATACAATGAGCAGTTCTTC. Its translation is CASSGRTSGVYNEQFF.

The chain couples TRBV6-1 to TRBJ1-4, with D tentatively TRBD1 (6 bases). Trimming took 7 bases from V and 6 from J, leaving 15 bases between them. The length of the CDR3 is 14 residues. CDR1 is MNHNS and CDR2 is SASEGT in the germline V gene. The CDR3 DNA reads TGTGCCAGCAAAGGACAGCCCCTGTATGAAAAACTGTTTTTT. Translating gives CASKGQPLYEKLFF.

The chain has TRBV10-3 and TRBJ1-1; TRBD1 might be the D (5 bases). The CDR3 runs to 16 residues. Deletions cut 2 bases from V and 0 bases from J, with 13 bases between. Germline assignment: CDR1 ENHRY and CDR2 SYGVKD. Written as DNA, the CDR3 is TGTGCCATCAGTGAGACGGAACCAGGGCTGAACACTGAAGCTTTCTTT. Translating gives CAISETEPGLNTEAFF.

There are a few counts of this clone. V gene TRBV29-1 combines with J gene TRBJ2-1; TRBD2 might be the D (6 bases). Trimming took 3 bases from V and 1 from J, leaving 13 bases between them. Germline CDR1 is SQVTM and CDR2 is ANQGSEA. The CDR3 length is 15 residues. CDR3 DNA: TGCAGCGTTGAGCGGCGGGACCGATCCTACAATGAGCAGTTCTTC. Translating it yields CSVERRDRSYNEQFF.

The V gene is TRBV4-3, the J gene TRBJ2-1; 10 nucleotides match TRBD1. This CDR3 region has 15 residues. V trimming: 1 base; J trimming: 6 bases; junction bases outside the gene matches: 3. Germline-derived CDR1 and CDR2 are LGHNA and YSLEER. Written as DNA, the CDR3 is TGCGCCAGCAGCCAAGGCGGGACAGGGGTCAATGAGCAGTTCTTC. Residues: CASSQGGTGVNEQFF.

The V and J genes are TRBV18 and TRBJ2-3; 7 nucleotides line up with TRBD2. The CDR3 extends over 16 amino acids. V lost 3 bases to trimming and J lost 2 bases; unmatched junction nucleotides: 8. CDR1 is KGHSH and CDR2 is LQKENI in the germline V gene. This chain's CDR3 is CASSPRTGGITDTQYF. The CDR3 DNA is TGTGCCAGCTCACCTCGGACGGGAGGCATCACAGATACGCAGTATTTT.

This chain joins TRBV5-6 and TRBJ2-7, with 10 bases lining up with TRBD1. Germline CDR1 reads SGHDT; CDR2 reads YYEEEE. The length of the CDR3 is 18 residues. V dropped 4 bases and J dropped 2; count of bases not matched to a gene: 15. CDR3 in DNA: TGTGCCAGCAGCCGAATGACACTGGGACAGGGGAGGACCTACGAGCAGTACTTC. It translates to CASSRMTLGQGRTYEQYF.

The chain recombines TRBV6-4 with TRBJ2-1; TRBD1 matches at 10 bases. Trimming took 5 bases from V and 8 from J; bases not matched to a gene: 9. Per germline, CDR1 MRHNA and CDR2 SNTAGT. The CDR3 loop spans 15 amino acids. The CDR3 sequence: CASSLGQGLFDEQFF. Here the CDR3 DNA reads TGTGCCAGCAGTCTGGGACAGGGGTTATTCGATGAGCAGTTCTTC.

The J gene is TRBJ2-5, the V gene TRBV7-9; TRBD2 matches 8 bases. The ends lost 4 bases at V and 5 bases at J; junction bases unmatched: 9. CDR1 is SEHNR, CDR2 FQNEAQ, per germline (reference sequence). The length of the CDR3 is 15 residues. Here the CDR3 DNA reads TGTGCCAGCAGCTCTACTCGTCGGGAGGGGGAGACCCAGTACTTC. It yields the protein CASSSTRREGETQYF. Together with reference TRBV7-9 and TRBJ2-5, the CDR3 gives the full variable domain: DTGVSQNPRHKITKRGQNVTFRCDPISEHNRLYWYRQTLGQGPEFLTYFQNEAQLEKSRLLSDRFSAERPKGSFSTLEIQRTEQGDSAMYLCASSSTRREGETQYFGPGTRLLVL.

CDR3 coding DNA: TGTGCCAGCAGGACAGGGGTTGGCTACGAGCAGTACTTC. It codes for CASRTGVGYEQYF. This rearrangement joins TRBV5-4 to TRBJ2-7; 8 nucleotides agree with TRBD1. The CDR3 consists of 13 residues. V shed 5 bases, J shed 3 bases, and the junction held 4 bases outside the gene matches. Looked up from germline, CDR1 is SGHNT and CDR2 is YYREEE (reference sequence).

V and J are TRBV7-9 and TRBJ1-6; a possible D gene is TRBD1 (5 bases). V was trimmed by 6 bases and J by 8 bases, leaving 14 bases between them. Germline values: CDR1 SEHNR, CDR2 FQNEAQ (reference sequence). CDR3 length: 14 residues. The CDR3 sequence is CASSLQWGDSPLHF. The CDR3 region has the DNA TGTGCCAGCAGTTTACAATGGGGGGATTCACCCCTCCACTTT.

V usage is TRBV5-1 and J usage is TRBJ2-7; D perhaps matches TRBD2 (5 bases). CDR3 size: 15 residues. Germline V lookup: CDR1 SGHRS, CDR2 YFSETQ. Between the trimmed V and J ends, which lost 5 bases and 0 bases, there was a span of 15 bases. The CDR3 DNA follows: TGCGCCAGCAGGGGCGCGGGTGTACACTCCTACGAGCAGTACTTC. Amino acids: CASRGAGVHSYEQYF.

The chain recombines TRBV13 with TRBJ1-1; 8 bases map to TRBD1. With 6 bases clipped from V and 1 base from J, the junction kept 16 bases outside the gene matches. CDR3 size: 18 residues. Germline CDR1 is PRHDT and CDR2 is FYEKMQ (reference sequence). The CDR3 loop reads CASRRKGQGGPRNTEAFF. The CDR3 DNA reads TGTGCCAGCAGACGTAAAGGACAGGGAGGACCCCGGAACACTGAAGCTTTCTTT. Full variable domain (missing parts from reference TRBV13 and TRBJ1-1): AAGVIQSPRHLIKEKRETATLKCYPIPRHDTVYWYQQGPGQDPQFLISFYEKMQSDKGSIPDRFSAQQFSDYHSELNMSSLELGDSALYFCASRRKGQGGPRNTEAFFGQGTRLTVV.

This clone was counted a single time. The V call is TRBV6-1, the J call TRBJ2-3; 7 nucleotides line up with TRBD1. V lost 8 bases, J lost 4 bases, and 6 bases stayed unmatched. CDR3 length: 13 residues. From germline, CDR1 is MNHNS and CDR2 SASEGT. CDR3 DNA: TGTGCCAGCTGGAGACAGGGCTCAGATACGCAGTATTTT. Translated: CASWRQGSDTQYF.

This chain joins TRBV5-6 and TRBJ1-1, with D perhaps TRBD1 (5 bases). Trimming shortened V by 0 bases and J by 1 base, and 13 bases separated the two germline ends. Per germline, CDR1 SGHDT and CDR2 YYEEEE. This CDR3 spans 16 amino acids. The CDR3 is CASSLVAHQGNTEAFF. The CDR3 region has the DNA TGTGCCAGCAGCTTGGTGGCCCACCAGGGGAACACTGAAGCTTTCTTT.

The chain is built from TRBV6-5 and TRBJ2-7; 9 nucleotides agree with TRBD2. V trimming: 6 bases; J trimming: 1 base; junction bases outside the gene matches: 7. Germline loops: CDR1 MNHEY, CDR2 SVGAGI. The CDR3 is 15 amino acids. The CDR3 loop reads CASRTDLAGSYEQYF. CDR3 coding DNA: TGTGCCAGCAGAACTGACCTAGCGGGGTCCTACGAGCAGTACTTC.

This chain links TRBV28 with TRBJ1-2; 10 bases line up with TRBD1. Germline assignment: CDR1 MDHEN and CDR2 SYDVKM. This CDR3 is built from 16 residues. V shed 5 bases and J 4 bases; nucleotides not matched to a gene: 10. CDR3 coding DNA: TGTGCCAGCAGTCCGACCAGGACAGGGGGATCCTATGGCTACACCTTC. This codes for CASSPTRTGGSYGYTF.

This clone has only one observation. V usage is TRBV18 and J usage is TRBJ2-7; 9 bases are shared with TRBD2. The CDR3 loop spans 16 amino acids. Germline CDR1 and CDR2: KGHSH and LQKENI. V was clipped by 3 bases and J by 4 bases; unmatched bases: 10. Here the CDR3 DNA reads TGTGCCAGCTCACCCCGGGAGGCTACTAGCGGGTACGAGCAGTACTTC. Its translation is CASSPREATSGYEQYF.

The chain employs TRBV7-6 and TRBJ2-2; possible D gene TRBD2, 5 bases. The CDR3 has 15 amino acids. Per the germline V gene, CDR1 is SGHVS and CDR2 is FNYEAQ. V was cut by 2 bases and J by 3 bases, with 10 bases left in between. The CDR3: CASSLLAADTGELFF. The CDR3 region has the DNA TGTGCCAGCAGCTTACTAGCTGCCGACACCGGGGAGCTGTTTTTT.

V is TRBV30 and J is TRBJ2-7, with D possibly TRBD1 on 6 matching bases. This CDR3 contains 15 residues. Germline CDR1 GTSNPN, CDR2 SVGIG (reference sequence). Trimming removed 5 bases from V and 2 bases from J, with 19 bases in between. As DNA, the CDR3 is TGTGCCTGGGTCGGACCGGGACATCCAGCCTACGAGCAGTACTTC. Translated, it gives CAWVGPGHPAYEQYF.

The chain is built from TRBV5-8 and TRBJ1-1; no definite D call. CDR1 SGHTS and CDR2 YDEGEE come from the germline V gene. The CDR3 extends over 14 amino acids. V was shortened by 0 bases and J by 1 base, with 7 bases between the two germline ends. Written as DNA, the CDR3 is TGTGCCAGCAGCTTGGAAGCGGGGAACACTGAAGCTTTCTTT. This sequence encodes CASSLEAGNTEAFF.

This chain connects TRBV4-1 to TRBJ2-7; D is ambiguous. CDR1 and CDR2 (germline): MGHRA, YSYEKL. CDR3 length: 16 amino acids. The ends were cut back, 4 bases at V and 0 bases at J, with 16 bases in the middle. The CDR3 reads CASSRSYGGSSYEQYF. The CDR3 DNA reads TGCGCCAGCAGCCGTTCGTATGGCGGAAGCTCCTACGAGCAGTACTTC.

The rearrangement links TRBV6-6 to TRBJ2-7; D possibly corresponds to TRBD1 (6 bases). Germline-derived CDR1 and CDR2 are MNHNY and SVGAGI (reference sequence). Deletions cut 4 bases from V and 2 bases from J, with 12 bases between. This CDR3 is built from 14 residues. In DNA, the CDR3 is TGTGCCAGCAGTTCCGCAGGGGTTACCTACGAGCAGTACTTC. Translating gives CASSSAGVTYEQYF.

The chain combines TRBV6-1 with TRBJ2-3; 10 nucleotides align to TRBD2. The CDR3 is 14 residues long. V was clipped by 10 bases and J by 6 bases; unmatched bases: 10. The V gene's germline CDR1 is MNHNS and CDR2 SASEGT. CDR3 sequence (DNA): TGTGCCATAAGAGCGGGAGGGTTGGGGGATACGCAGTATTTT. It is translated as CAIRAGGLGDTQYF.

The chain is built from TRBV15 and TRBJ2-1; TRBD2 aligns across 13 bases. The V gene end was trimmed by 5 bases and the J gene end by 12 bases; junction bases not matched to a gene: 7. This CDR3 has 14 residues. Per germline, CDR1 LNHNV and CDR2 YYDKDF (reference sequence). CDR3 bases: TGTGCCACCAGCTTCCGGACTAGCGGGAGTTGGCAGTTCTTC. Translation: CATSFRTSGSWQFF.

V gene TRBV28 combines with J gene TRBJ1-2; D is undetermined. Germline assignment: CDR1 MDHEN and CDR2 SYDVKM. This CDR3 region has 13 residues. V dropped 3 bases and J dropped 2 bases, with 7 bases sitting between them. The CDR3 is CASSFLLNYGYTF. In DNA, the CDR3 is TGTGCCAGCAGTTTCCTATTGAACTATGGCTACACCTTC.

In regard to this clone: Other DNA variants within this sample encode the same CDR3. The rearrangement uses TRBV7-2 and TRBJ1-2, with TRBD1 matching over 9 bases. Germline CDR1 is SGHTA and CDR2 is FQGNSA. The CDR3 has 13 amino acids. Trimming took 4 bases from V and 5 from J; bases not matched to a gene: 2. The CDR3 here is CASSSDRGYGYTF. The CDR3 coding sequence is TGTGCCAGCAGCTCGGACAGGGGTTATGGCTACACCTTC.

This clone was found once. The rearrangement joins TRBV6-6 to TRBJ1-1, with a tentative D call TRBD1 (6 bases). Trimming left V 10 bases short and J 5 bases short, with 17 bases between. Germline values: CDR1 MNHNY, CDR2 SVGAGI (reference sequence). The length of the CDR3 is 13 residues. The CDR3 loop reads CATNPDSWTEAFF. CDR3 bases: TGTGCCACCAACCCGGACAGCTGGACTGAAGCTTTCTTT.

V is TRBV5-4 and J is TRBJ1-1, with 7 bases fitting TRBD1. V shed 4 bases, J shed 2 bases, and the junction held 11 bases outside the gene matches. The CDR3 is 16 residues long. Germline CDR1 is SGHNT and CDR2 is YYREEE (reference sequence). The CDR3 nucleotides are TGTGCCAGCAGCGAGGGGGCGGTGGGTATAAACACTGAAGCTTTCTTT. Its protein product is CASSEGAVGINTEAFF. The variable domain in full, with the rest retrieved from reference TRBV5-4 and TRBJ1-1, is ETGVTQSPTHLIKTRGQQVTLRCSSQSGHNTVSWYQQALGQGPQFIFQYYREEENGRGNFPPRFSGLQFPNYSSELNVNALELDDSALYLCASSEGAVGINTEAFFGQGTRLTVV.